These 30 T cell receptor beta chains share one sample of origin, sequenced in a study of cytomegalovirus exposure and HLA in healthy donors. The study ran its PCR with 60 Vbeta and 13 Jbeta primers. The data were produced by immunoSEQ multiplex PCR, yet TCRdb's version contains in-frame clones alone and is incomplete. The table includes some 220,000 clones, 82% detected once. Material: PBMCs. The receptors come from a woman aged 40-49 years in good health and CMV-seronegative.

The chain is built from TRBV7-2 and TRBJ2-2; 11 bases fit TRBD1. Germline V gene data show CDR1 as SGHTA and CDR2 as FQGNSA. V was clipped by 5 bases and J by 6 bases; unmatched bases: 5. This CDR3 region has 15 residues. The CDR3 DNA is TGTGCCAGCAGCGTGGGACAGGGGGTTTCCGGGGAGCTGTTTTTT. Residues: CASSVGQGVSGELFF.

The CDR3 is CASQWQGADNEQFF. The CDR3 region has the DNA TGCGCCAGCCAATGGCAGGGGGCGGACAATGAGCAGTTCTTC. The chain links TRBV5-1 to TRBJ2-1; 8 nucleotides align to TRBD1. The V gene end was trimmed by 7 bases and the J gene end by 5 bases; junction bases not matched to a gene: 8. The CDR3 contains 14 residues. Germline-derived CDR1 and CDR2 are SGHRS and YFSETQ. The whole variable domain, filled in from reference TRBV5-1 and TRBJ2-1, reads KAGVTQTPRYLIKTRGQQVTLSCSPISGHRSVSWYQQTPGQGLQFLFEYFSETQRNKGNFPGRFSGRQFSNSRSEMNVSTLELGDSALYLCASQWQGADNEQFFGPGTRLTVL.

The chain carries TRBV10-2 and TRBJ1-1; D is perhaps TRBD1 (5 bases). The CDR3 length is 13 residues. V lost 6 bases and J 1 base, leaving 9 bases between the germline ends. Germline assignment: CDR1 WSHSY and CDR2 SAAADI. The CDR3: CASSIQGNTEAFF. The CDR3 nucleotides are TGCGCCAGCAGCATTCAGGGGAACACTGAAGCTTTCTTT.

The CDR3 loop reads CASSQEPGVGNSPLHF. CDR3 in DNA: TGCGCCAGCAGCCAAGAGCCAGGGGTTGGTAATTCACCCCTCCACTTT. The rearrangement joins TRBV4-1 to TRBJ1-6; D may be TRBD1 (6 bases). CDR1 is MGHRA and CDR2 is YSYEKL in the germline V gene. Trimming removed 0 bases at V and 6 bases at J, with 12 bases between. This CDR3 spans 16 amino acids.

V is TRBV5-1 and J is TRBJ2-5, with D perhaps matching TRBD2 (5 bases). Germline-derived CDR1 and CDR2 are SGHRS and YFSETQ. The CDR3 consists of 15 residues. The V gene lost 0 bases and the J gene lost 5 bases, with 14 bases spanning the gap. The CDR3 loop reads CASSLEDYPRETQYF. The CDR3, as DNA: TGCGCCAGCAGCTTGGAAGACTACCCCCGGGAGACCCAGTACTTC. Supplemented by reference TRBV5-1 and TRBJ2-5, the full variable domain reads KAGVTQTPRYLIKTRGQQVTLSCSPISGHRSVSWYQQTPGQGLQFLFEYFSETQRNKGNFPGRFSGRQFSNSRSEMNVSTLELGDSALYLCASSLEDYPRETQYFGPGTRLLVL.

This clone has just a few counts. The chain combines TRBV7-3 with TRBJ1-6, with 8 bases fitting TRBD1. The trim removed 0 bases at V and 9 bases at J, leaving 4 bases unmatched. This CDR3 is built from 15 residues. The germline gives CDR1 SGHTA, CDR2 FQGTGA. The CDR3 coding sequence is TGTGCCAGCAGCTTAACGGCAGGGGGCCTTTCACCCCTCCACTTT. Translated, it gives CASSLTAGGLSPLHF.

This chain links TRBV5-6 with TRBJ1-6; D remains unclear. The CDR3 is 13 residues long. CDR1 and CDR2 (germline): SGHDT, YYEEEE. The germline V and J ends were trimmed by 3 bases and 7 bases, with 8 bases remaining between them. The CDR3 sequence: CASSSVMNSPLHF. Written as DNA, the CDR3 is TGTGCCAGCAGCTCAGTTATGAATTCACCCCTCCACTTT. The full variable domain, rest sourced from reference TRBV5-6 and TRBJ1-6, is DAGVTQSPTHLIKTRGQQVTLRCSPKSGHDTVSWYQQALGQGPQFIFQYYEEEERQRGNFPDRFSGHQFPNYSSELNVNALLLGDSALYLCASSSVMNSPLHFGNGTRLTVT.

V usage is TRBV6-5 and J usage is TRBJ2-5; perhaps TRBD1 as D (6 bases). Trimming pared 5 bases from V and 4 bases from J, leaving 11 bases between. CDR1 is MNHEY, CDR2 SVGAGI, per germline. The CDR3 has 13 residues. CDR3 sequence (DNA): TGTGCCAGCAGTCTCTTCAGGGGAGAGACCCAGTACTTC. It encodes CASSLFRGETQYF.

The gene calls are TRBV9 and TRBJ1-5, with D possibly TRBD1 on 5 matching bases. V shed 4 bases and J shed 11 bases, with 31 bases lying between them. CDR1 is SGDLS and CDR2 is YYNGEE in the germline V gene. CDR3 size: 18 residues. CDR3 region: CASSPQSMGGRSACSQHF. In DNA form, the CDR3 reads TGTGCCAGCAGCCCCCAATCGATGGGGGGACGATCAGCTTGCTCCCAGCATTTT.

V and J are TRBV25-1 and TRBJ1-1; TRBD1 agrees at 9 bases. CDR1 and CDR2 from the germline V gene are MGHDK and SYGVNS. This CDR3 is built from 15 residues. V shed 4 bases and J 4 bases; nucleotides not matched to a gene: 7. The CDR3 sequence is CASSAPGQGVTEAFF. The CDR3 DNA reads TGTGCCAGCAGTGCCCCGGGACAGGGCGTCACTGAAGCTTTCTTT.

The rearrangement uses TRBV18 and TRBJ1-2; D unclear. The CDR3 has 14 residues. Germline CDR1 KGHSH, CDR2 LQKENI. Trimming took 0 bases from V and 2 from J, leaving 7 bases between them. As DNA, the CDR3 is TGTGCCAGCTCACCACCATCCGGGAACTATGGCTACACCTTC. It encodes CASSPPSGNYGYTF.

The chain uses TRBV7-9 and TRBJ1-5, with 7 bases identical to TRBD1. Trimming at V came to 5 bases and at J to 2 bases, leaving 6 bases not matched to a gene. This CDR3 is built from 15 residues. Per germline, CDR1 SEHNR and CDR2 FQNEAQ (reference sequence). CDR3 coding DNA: TGTGCCAGCAGCCGGGACAGTGGGGGCAATCAGCCCCAGCATTTT. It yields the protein CASSRDSGGNQPQHF.

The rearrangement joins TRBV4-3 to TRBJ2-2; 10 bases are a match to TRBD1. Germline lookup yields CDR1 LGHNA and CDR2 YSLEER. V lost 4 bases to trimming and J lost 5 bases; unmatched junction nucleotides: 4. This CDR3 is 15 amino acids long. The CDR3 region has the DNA TGCGCCAGCAGCCGGGACAGGGGTTCGACCGGGGAGCTGTTTTTT. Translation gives CASSRDRGSTGELFF.

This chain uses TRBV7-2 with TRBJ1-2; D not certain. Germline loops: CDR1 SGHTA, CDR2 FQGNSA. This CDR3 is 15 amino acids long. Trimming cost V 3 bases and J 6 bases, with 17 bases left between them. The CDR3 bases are TGTGCCAGCAGCTTGGATAGAAATCTGGGAGATGGCTACACCTTC. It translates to CASSLDRNLGDGYTF.

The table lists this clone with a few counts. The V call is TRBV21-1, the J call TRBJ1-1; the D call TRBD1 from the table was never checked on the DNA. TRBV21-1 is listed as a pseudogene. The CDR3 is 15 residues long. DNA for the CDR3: TGTGCCAGCAAACCAGGGGGGCAGACAAACACTGAAGCTTTCTTT. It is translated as CASKPGGQTNTEAFF.

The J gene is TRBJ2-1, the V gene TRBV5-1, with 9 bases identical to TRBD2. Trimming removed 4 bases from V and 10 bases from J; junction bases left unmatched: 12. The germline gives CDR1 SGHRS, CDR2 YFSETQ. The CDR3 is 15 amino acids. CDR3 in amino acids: CASSRGSGGGEEQFF. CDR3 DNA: TGCGCCAGCAGCCGAGGTAGCGGGGGAGGAGAAGAGCAGTTCTTC.

The CDR3 loop is CASSQRVPTGRSTDTQYF. CDR3 DNA sequence: TGCGCCAGCAGCCAAAGAGTACCGACAGGTAGAAGCACAGATACGCAGTATTTT. The chain recombines TRBV4-3 with TRBJ2-3; a possible D gene is TRBD1 (6 bases). The germline CDR1 and CDR2 sequences are LGHNA and YSLEER. There are 18 residues in the CDR3. V lost 2 bases and J 0 bases, leaving 18 bases between the germline ends.

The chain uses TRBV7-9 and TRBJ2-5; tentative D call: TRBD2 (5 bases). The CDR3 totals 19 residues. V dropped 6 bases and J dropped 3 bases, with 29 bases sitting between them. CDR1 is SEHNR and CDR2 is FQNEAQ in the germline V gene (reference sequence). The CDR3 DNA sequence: TGTGCCAGCAGTCCCACCAGACCAACCGGACTGACCTGGGAAGAGACCCAGTACTTC. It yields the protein CASSPTRPTGLTWEETQYF. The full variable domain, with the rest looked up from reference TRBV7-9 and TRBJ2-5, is DTGVSQNPRHKITKRGQNVTFRCDPISEHNRLYWYRQTLGQGPEFLTYFQNEAQLEKSRLLSDRFSAERPKGSFSTLEIQRTEQGDSAMYLCASSPTRPTGLTWEETQYFGPGTRLLVL.

CDR3 region: CASSTGNEKLFF. As DNA, the CDR3 is TGTGCCAGTAGTACGGGGAATGAAAAACTGTTTTTT. The V gene is TRBV19, the J gene TRBJ1-4; no reliable D call. Germline CDR1 LNHDA, CDR2 SQIVND (reference sequence). V was shortened by 4 bases and J by 5 bases, with 5 bases between the two germline ends. The CDR3 contains 12 residues.

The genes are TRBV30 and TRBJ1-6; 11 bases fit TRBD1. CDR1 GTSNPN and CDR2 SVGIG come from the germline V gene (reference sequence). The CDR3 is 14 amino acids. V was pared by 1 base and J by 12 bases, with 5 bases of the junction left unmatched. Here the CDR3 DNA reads TGTGCCTGGAGTGGGACAGGGGGCTCCTTACCCCTCCACTTT. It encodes CAWSGTGGSLPLHF.

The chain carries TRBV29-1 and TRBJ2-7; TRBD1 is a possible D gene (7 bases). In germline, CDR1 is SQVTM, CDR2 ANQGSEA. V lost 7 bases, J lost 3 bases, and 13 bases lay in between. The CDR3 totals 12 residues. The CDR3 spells CSAGGGFYEQYF. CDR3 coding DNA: TGCAGCGCCGGAGGGGGCTTCTACGAGCAGTACTTC.

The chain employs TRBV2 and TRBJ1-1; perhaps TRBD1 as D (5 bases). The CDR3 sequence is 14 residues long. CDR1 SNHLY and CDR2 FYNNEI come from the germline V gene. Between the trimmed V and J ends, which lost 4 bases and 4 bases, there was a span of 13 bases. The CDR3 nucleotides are TGTGCCAGCAGTGTTCGGGGGATCAGCACTGAAGCTTTCTTT. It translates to CASSVRGISTEAFF.

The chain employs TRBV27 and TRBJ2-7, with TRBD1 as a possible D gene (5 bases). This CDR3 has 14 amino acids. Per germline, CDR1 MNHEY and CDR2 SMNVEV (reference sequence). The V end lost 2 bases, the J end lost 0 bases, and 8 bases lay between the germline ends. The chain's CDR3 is CASSLGQGSYEQYF. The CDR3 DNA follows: TGTGCCAGCAGTTTAGGGCAGGGCTCCTACGAGCAGTACTTC.

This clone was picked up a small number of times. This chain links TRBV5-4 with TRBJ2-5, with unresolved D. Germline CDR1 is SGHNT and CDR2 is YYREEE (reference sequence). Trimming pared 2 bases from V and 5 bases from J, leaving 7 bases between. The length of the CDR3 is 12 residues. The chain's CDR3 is CASSFRSETQYF. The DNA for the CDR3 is TGTGCCAGCAGCTTTCGGAGTGAGACCCAGTACTTC.

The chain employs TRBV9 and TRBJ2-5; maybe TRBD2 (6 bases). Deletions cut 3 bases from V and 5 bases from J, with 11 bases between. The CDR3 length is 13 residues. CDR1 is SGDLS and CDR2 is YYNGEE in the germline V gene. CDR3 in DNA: TGTGCCAGCAGCGCCGGGGGATCGGAGACCCAGTACTTC. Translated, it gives CASSAGGSETQYF.

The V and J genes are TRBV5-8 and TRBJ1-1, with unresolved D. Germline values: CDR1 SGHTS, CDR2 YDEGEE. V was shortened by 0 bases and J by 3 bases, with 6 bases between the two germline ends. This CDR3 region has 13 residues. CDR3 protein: CASSLAVYTEAFF. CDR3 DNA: TGTGCCAGCAGCTTGGCCGTCTACACTGAAGCTTTCTTT.

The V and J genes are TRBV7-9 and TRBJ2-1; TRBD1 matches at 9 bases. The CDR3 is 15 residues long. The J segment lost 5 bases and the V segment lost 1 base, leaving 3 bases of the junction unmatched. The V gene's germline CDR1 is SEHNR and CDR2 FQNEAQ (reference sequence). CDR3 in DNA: TGTGCCAGCAGCTTAGGGACAGGGGCCCACAATGAGCAGTTCTTC. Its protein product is CASSLGTGAHNEQFF. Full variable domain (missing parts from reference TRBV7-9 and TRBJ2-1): DTGVSQNPRHKITKRGQNVTFRCDPISEHNRLYWYRQTLGQGPEFLTYFQNEAQLEKSRLLSDRFSAERPKGSFSTLEIQRTEQGDSAMYLCASSLGTGAHNEQFFGPGTRLTVL.

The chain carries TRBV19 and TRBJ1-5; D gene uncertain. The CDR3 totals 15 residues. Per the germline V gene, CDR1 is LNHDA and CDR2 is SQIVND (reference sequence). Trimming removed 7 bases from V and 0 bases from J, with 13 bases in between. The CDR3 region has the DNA TGTGCCAGTACCATCGAGACTTCTAGCAATCAGCCCCAGCATTTT. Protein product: CASTIETSSNQPQHF.

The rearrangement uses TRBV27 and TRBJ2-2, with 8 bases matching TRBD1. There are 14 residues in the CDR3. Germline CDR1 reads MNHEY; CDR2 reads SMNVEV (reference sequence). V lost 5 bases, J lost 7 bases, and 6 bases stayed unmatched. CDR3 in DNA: TGTGCCAGCAGTCGAGAGGGACAGGTCGGGGAGCTGTTTTTT. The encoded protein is CASSREGQVGELFF.

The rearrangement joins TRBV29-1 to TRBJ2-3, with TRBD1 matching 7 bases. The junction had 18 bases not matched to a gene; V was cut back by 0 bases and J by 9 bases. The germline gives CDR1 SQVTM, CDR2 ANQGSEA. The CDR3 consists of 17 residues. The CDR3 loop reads CSVEDRRGGVRRLTQYF. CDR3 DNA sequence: TGCAGCGTTGAAGATCGCCGAGGGGGCGTCAGAAGACTGACGCAGTATTTT.